This T cell receptor beta chain derives from a study of Graves' ophthalmopathy and Graves' hyperthyroidism. Study observations and caveats: Blood also carried most expanded thyroid clonotypes exceeding 0.001 frequency.

Transcripts of RNA were the source for amplifying TCR beta CDR3 regions. The authors performed first-round RT-PCR with HTBI primers and then a second-round multiplex PCR. TCRdb used MiXCR to reprocess the multiplex PCR reads, holding one entry per CDR3 protein. The sample includes 600,000 to 650,000 distinct CDR3 sequences, about a fifth of them seen just once. There are 15 residues in the CDR3. CDR1 and CDR2 (germline): MNHEY, SVGEGT. The V end lost 1 base, the J end lost 4 bases, and 13 bases lay between the germline ends. This clonotype was detected only a few times. Its cognate antigen is unknown. J is TRBJ2-5 and V is TRBV6-2 or TRBV6-3, with D possibly matching TRBD1 (6 bases). The origin of this receptor is a woman aged 18-29 years with stable Graves' hyperthyroidism. Some clones in this sample may be carry-over from other donors' samples. The sample was peripheral blood. CDR3 region: CASSYFRQDGETQYF. As DNA, the CDR3 is TGTGCCAGCAGTTACTTTCGACAGGATGGAGAGACCCAGTACTTC.